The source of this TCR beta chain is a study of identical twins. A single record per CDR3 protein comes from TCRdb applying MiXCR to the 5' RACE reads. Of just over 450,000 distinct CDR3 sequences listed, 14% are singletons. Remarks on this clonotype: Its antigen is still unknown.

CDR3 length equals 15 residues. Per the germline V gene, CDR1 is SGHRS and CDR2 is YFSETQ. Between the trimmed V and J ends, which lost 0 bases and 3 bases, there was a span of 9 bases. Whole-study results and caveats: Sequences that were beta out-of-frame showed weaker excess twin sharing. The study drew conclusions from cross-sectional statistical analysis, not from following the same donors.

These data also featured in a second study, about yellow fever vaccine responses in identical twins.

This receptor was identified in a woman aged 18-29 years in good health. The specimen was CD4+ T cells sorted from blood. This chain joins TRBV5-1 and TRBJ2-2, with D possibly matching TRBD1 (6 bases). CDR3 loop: CASSLDRGYTGELFF. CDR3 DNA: TGCGCCAGCAGCTTGGATAGGGGGTACACCGGGGAGCTGTTTTTT. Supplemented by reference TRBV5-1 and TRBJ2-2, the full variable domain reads KAGVTQTPRYLIKTRGQQVTLSCSPISGHRSVSWYQQTPGQGLQFLFEYFSETQRNKGNFPGRFSGRQFSNSRSEMNVSTLELGDSALYLCASSLDRGYTGELFFGEGSRLTVL.